The entry below describes one TCR beta chain. Its antigen is not identified. The time point: cycle 4 day 1 (C4D1), after less than 7 weeks of nivolumab. Each patient's relapse followed autologous stem cell transplantation, and brentuximab vedotin exposure varied. The CDR3 runs 13 residues. Germline-derived CDR1 and CDR2 are LNHDA and SQIVND (reference sequence). V was trimmed by 2 bases and J by 7 bases, leaving 12 bases between them. The source of the sample is a study of PD-1 blockade in classical Hodgkin lymphoma. General study points: Patients with a complete response exhibited baseline diversity comparable to newly diagnosed patients. While CD8+ TCR diversity did not rise significantly by C4D1, CD4+ TCR diversity did.

Profiled with immunoSEQ multiplex PCR; TCRdb holds only in-frame clones, not every one. The data show fewer than 35,000 clones, with roughly four fifths seen just once and about a sixth held by the top ten. The receptor was derived from a human donor with classical Hodgkin lymphoma. The chain recombines TRBV19 with TRBJ2-7; D uncertain. Sequences were derived from peripheral blood mononuclear cells (PBMCs), sampled before the fourth cycle of nivolumab. CDR3 residues: CASSITVVREQYF. In DNA, the CDR3 is TGTGCCAGTAGTATAACAGTAGTGAGGGAGCAGTACTTC. Based on the CDR3 plus reference TRBV19 and TRBJ2-7, the full variable domain is DGGITQSPKYLFRKEGQNVTLSCEQNLNHDAMYWYRQDPGQGLRLIYYSQIVNDFQKGDIAEGYSVSREKKESFPLTVTSAQKNPTAFYLCASSITVVREQYFGPGTRLTVT.